Listed below are T cell receptor beta chains from one sample, sequenced in a study of T cells in tuberculosis. Clones were read by immunoSEQ multiplex PCR, and TCRdb kept only the in-frame ones, dropping some. The repertoire holds about 88,000 clones, approximately 91% seen once, with 1.5% to 2% in the top ten. The sequencing input was CD1b-GMM tetramer-negative cells sorted from PBMCs. The receptors here all came from an adult woman with latent tuberculosis. Each CDR3 is given with its conserved first and last residue. D genes are given only for firm matches. Expanded clones are given a class, and other clones once, few, many or no size at all.

v_call	d_call	clone_size	j_call	cdr3_nt	cdr3_aa
TRBV5-6	TRBD1	few	TRBJ1-3	TGTGCCAGCAGCCTCGGACAGGGAGTAGGTGGAAACACCATATATTTT	CASSLGQGVGGNTIYF
TRBV6-1	.	.	TRBJ2-3	TGTGCCAGCAGTCCGGGCCCGGGGATAGATACGCAGTATTTT	CASSPGPGIDTQYF
TRBV5-6	.	.	TRBJ2-4	TGTGCCAGCAGCTTCGGGCGGGTCACTCAGTACTTC	CASSFGRVTQYF
TRBV2	TRBD1	.	TRBJ2-5	TGTGCCAGCAGTCAGGACAGGGGGAGGGAGACCCAGTACTTC	CASSQDRGRETQYF
TRBV30	TRBD2	.	TRBJ2-1	TGTGCCTGGGGGGACGGGGGGGAGCAGTTCTTC	CAWGDGGEQFF
TRBV15	.	.	TRBJ2-5	TGTGCCACCAGGGACGACAGAGTATCAGAGACCCAGTACTTC	CATRDDRVSETQYF
TRBV6-5	.	.	TRBJ2-5	TGTGCCAGCAGTTACCTCAGGGGCCAAGAGACCCAGTACTTC	CASSYLRGQETQYF
TRBV27	.	medium-sized	TRBJ2-2	TGTGCCAGCAGTTTTACTACCTTGGCCGGGGAGCTGTTTTTT	CASSFTTLAGELFF
TRBV5-7	TRBD2	.	TRBJ2-3	TGTGCCAGCAGCTCCACCGGGCTAGCGGGGGGCGGAGATACGCAGTATTTT	CASSSTGLAGGGDTQYF
TRBV6-1	TRBD1	.	TRBJ1-2	TGTGCCAGCAGTGAATGGGGACAGGGGCAGGGCCGGGGGGGCTACACCTTC	CASSEWGQGQGRGGYTF
TRBV7-2	TRBD2	.	TRBJ2-5	TGTGCCAGCAGGGGAGCGGGGGGGCCGGAGACCCAGTACTTC	CASRGAGGPETQYF
TRBV6-1	TRBD2	.	TRBJ2-5	TGTGCCAGCACACTAGCGGGGGGGCCAGAGACCCAGTACTTC	CASTLAGGPETQYF
TRBV27	TRBD1	.	TRBJ2-7	TGTGCCAGCAGGGTACCGGGACAGGGGTTCCACGAGCAGTACTTC	CASRVPGQGFHEQYF
TRBV13	.	.	TRBJ2-5	TGTGCCAGCAGCAAAAGAGGCGAGTTACTACAAGAGACCCAGTACTTC	CASSKRGELLQETQYF
TRBV10-3	TRBD1	.	TRBJ1-5	TGTGCCATCAGTGAGGACAGGGGCGGCAATCAGCCCCAGCATTTT	CAISEDRGGNQPQHF
TRBV30	TRBD1	.	TRBJ1-2	TGTGCCTGGAGCAGGGACAGGGTGGGCTATGGCTACACCTTC	CAWSRDRVGYGYTF
TRBV27	TRBD2	.	TRBJ2-1	TGTGCCAGCAGCTTTAGCGGGAATGAGCAGTTCTTC	CASSFSGNEQFF
TRBV27	.	.	TRBJ2-5	TGTGCCAGCGTAGGGGCGGGGGCCTTAAAGACCCAGTACTTC	CASVGAGALKTQYF
TRBV4-3	TRBD1	.	TRBJ1-3	TGCGCCAGCAGCCGGGGGACAGGGGTGAGCTCTGGAAACACCATATATTTT	CASSRGTGVSSGNTIYF
TRBV2	.	.	TRBJ1-2	TGTGCCAGCAGTATCTCGGGGGGTCGATATGGCTACACCTTC	CASSISGGRYGYTF
TRBV19	TRBD1	.	TRBJ1-6	TGTGCCAGTAGTATTGGCCAGGGGGGAAGCTCCTATAATTCACCCCTCCACTTT	CASSIGQGGSSYNSPLHF
TRBV7-7	TRBD1	.	TRBJ2-5	TGTGCTAGCAGCTCCGGGACAGTAACAGAGACCCAGTACTTC	CASSSGTVTETQYF
TRBV27	.	.	TRBJ2-6	TGTGCCAGCAGCCGAGCCTCTGGGGCCAACGTCCTGACTTTC	CASSRASGANVLTF
TRBV13	TRBD1	.	TRBJ2-7	TGTGCCAGCAGCTTAGCCCCCGGGACAGGGTGGGACGAGCAGTACTTC	CASSLAPGTGWDEQYF
TRBV7-9	TRBD1	.	TRBJ2-1	TGTGCCAGCAGATCTGGTACTGGACAGGGTAACAATGAGCAGTTCTTC	CASRSGTGQGNNEQFF
TRBV6-4	.	once	TRBJ2-1	TGTGCCAGCACGTCGGGGGCCTACAATGAGCAGTTCTTC	CASTSGAYNEQFF
TRBV27	.	.	TRBJ2-3	TGTGCCAGCAGTTTTTGGGGAGGGGGGTCAGATACGCAGTATTTT	CASSFWGGGSDTQYF
TRBV7-8	.	.	TRBJ1-3	TGTGCCAGCAGCTTAGGCGGGGGTTCCTCTGGAAACACCATATATTTT	CASSLGGGSSGNTIYF